The 12 T cell receptor beta chains in this list originate from one sample, sequenced in a study of OX40 agonist ivuxolimab in advanced cancers. Data came from immunoSEQ multiplex PCR; TCRdb stores just in-frame clones and leaves some out. The data show 99,000 or so clones, approximately 93% seen once. The sequences come from CD4+ or CD8+ T cells sorted from blood, collected in a trial of the OX40 agonist ivuxolimab. The source is an adult with an advanced solid tumor such as melanoma, head and neck, liver or kidney cancer.

DNA of the CDR3: TGTGCCAGCAGCTTAGGAGGGTTACTTGGGGACACTGAAGCTTTCTTT. Its protein product is CASSLGGLLGDTEAFF. The chain recombines TRBV7-2 with TRBJ1-1; no clear D gene. Germline loops: CDR1 SGHTA, CDR2 FQGNSA. The CDR3 consists of 16 residues. Trimming shortened V by 1 base and J by 3 bases, and 15 bases separated the two germline ends.

This clone was seen only once. The chain joins TRBV11-1 to TRBJ2-3; 9 positions agree with TRBD2. CDR1 and CDR2 (germline): SGHAT, FQDESV (reference sequence). This CDR3 is 16 amino acids long. Unmatched junction bases numbered 8, after V lost 3 bases and J lost 4 bases. The CDR3 DNA follows: TGTGCCAGCAGCTTTCGCGGGAGGGCCGTTGCAGATACGCAGTATTTT. Protein product: CASSFRGRAVADTQYF.

This chain joins TRBV6-5 and TRBJ1-3; no clear D. Per germline, CDR1 MNHEY and CDR2 SVGAGI. This CDR3 is 16 amino acids long. V lost 0 bases and J 0 bases, leaving 9 bases between the germline ends. CDR3 sequence reads: CASSYSRAYSGNTIYF. CDR3 DNA sequence: TGTGCCAGCAGTTACTCGAGGGCGTACTCTGGAAACACCATATATTTT.

The V gene is TRBV7-2, the J gene TRBJ2-1, with D uncertain. Germline V gene lookup returns CDR1 SGHTA and CDR2 FQGNSA. The CDR3 runs to 13 residues. The germline V and J ends were trimmed by 5 bases and 12 bases, with 17 bases remaining between them. The CDR3 nucleotides read TGTGCCAGCAGCCCAAGTGGCCTCCCTCGGCAGTTCTTC. Encoded protein: CASSPSGLPRQFF.

For this clone: This is likely a read error, given that the CDR3 carries no conserved phenylalanine or tryptophan at its end. The DNA is omitted, as the CDR3 cannot be located on it reliably, and the CDR3 follows TCRdb's listing. The V call is TRBV23-1, the J call TRBJ2-7; the D call TRBD2 from the table was never checked on the DNA. TRBV23-1 is given ORF status, its function remaining uncertain. The CDR3 length is 11 residues, termini included. The CDR3 region is CASSHETSVVI.

The chain has TRBV7-6 and TRBJ2-5; 7 nucleotides align to TRBD2. Germline CDR1 SGHVS, CDR2 FNYEAQ. Unmatched junction bases numbered 5, after V lost 3 bases and J lost 1 base. The CDR3 is 15 amino acids. The CDR3 DNA follows: TGTGCCAGCAGCTTTGGCGGGGGAAGCCAAGAGACCCAGTACTTC. It codes for CASSFGGGSQETQYF. The full variable domain, rest sourced from reference TRBV7-6 and TRBJ2-5, is GAGVSQSPRYKVTKRGQDVALRCDPISGHVSLYWYRQALGQGPEFLTYFNYEAQQDKSGLPNDRFSAERPEGSISTLTIQRTEQRDSAMYRCASSFGGGSQETQYFGPGTRLLVL.

V is TRBV30 and J is TRBJ2-5; the D gene could be TRBD1 or TRBD2 (5 bases each). Germline V gives CDR1 GTSNPN, CDR2 SVGIG (reference sequence). The CDR3 is 14 residues long. V lost 5 bases to trimming and J lost 5 bases, with 18 bases between them. CDR3 DNA sequence: TGTGCCTGGGACGCCGGGACGAGAACCGAGACCCAGTACTTC. This translates into CAWDAGTRTETQYF.

V gene TRBV5-1 combines with J gene TRBJ1-3; TRBD1 is a possible D gene (6 bases). V dropped 7 bases and J dropped 0 bases, with 11 bases sitting between them. There are 14 residues in the CDR3. CDR1 is SGHRS and CDR2 is YFSETQ in the germline V gene. DNA of the CDR3: TGCGCCAGCTCCGGGACACCCTCTGGAAACACCATATATTTT. The encoded protein is CASSGTPSGNTIYF.

The rearrangement links TRBV28 to TRBJ2-7; the match to TRBD2 covers 11 bases. The CDR3 consists of 16 residues. Germline assignment: CDR1 MDHEN and CDR2 SYDVKM. V dropped 5 bases and J dropped 2; count of bases not matched to a gene: 8. The CDR3: CASSPAGLAGAYEQYF. DNA of the CDR3: TGTGCCAGCAGTCCGGCCGGACTAGCGGGTGCCTACGAGCAGTACTTC. The whole variable domain, remainder taken from reference TRBV28 and TRBJ2-7, is DVKVTQSSRYLVKRTGEKVFLECVQDMDHENMFWYRQDPGLGLRLIYFSYDVKMKEKGDIPEGYSVSREKKERFSLILESASTNQTSMYLCASSPAGLAGAYEQYFGPGTRLTVT.

The chain employs TRBV6-4 and TRBJ2-3, with D possibly TRBD1 on 5 matching bases. The germline V and J ends were trimmed by 4 bases and 7 bases, with 9 bases remaining between them. The CDR3 covers 12 residues. CDR1 is MRHNA, CDR2 SNTAGT, per germline. The CDR3 spells CASSGPGNTQYF. Written as DNA, the CDR3 is TGTGCCAGCAGTGGCCCAGGGAATACGCAGTATTTT.

The V gene is TRBV19, the J gene TRBJ2-2; 9 bases are a match to TRBD1. This CDR3 has 16 amino acids. Germline CDR1 and CDR2: LNHDA and SQIVND (reference sequence). J lost 5 bases, V lost 1 base, and 5 bases had no gene match. CDR3 sequence: CASSIGGTGLTGELFF. CDR3 DNA sequence: TGTGCCAGTAGTATAGGGGGGACAGGGTTGACCGGGGAGCTGTTTTTT.

V usage is TRBV5-6 and J usage is TRBJ1-5, with TRBD1 matching 9 bases. CDR1 and CDR2 from the germline V gene are SGHDT and YYEEEE. Unmatched junction bases numbered 12, after V lost 5 bases and J lost 6 bases. The CDR3 has 16 residues. This CDR3 is CASSLRLGQGAQPQHF. The CDR3 region has the DNA TGTGCCAGCAGTTTGCGGCTGGGACAGGGTGCTCAGCCCCAGCATTTT.